The entry that follows covers one TCR beta chain sequence. Terminally differentiated effector memory CD45RA+ cells were excluded by CCR7 positive selection of CD45RO-negative cells. Every donor was a Caucasian adult from Nashville, Tennessee. Trimming removed 7 bases from V and 2 bases from J, with 10 bases in between. Germline assignment: CDR1 MNHEY and CDR2 SVGAGI. This CDR3 comprises 13 residues. Produced via immunoSEQ multiplex PCR; TCRdb's table is partial and in-frame only. The table lists about 2.2 million clones, 93% of them singletons. The entry originates in a study of shared clonotypes between healthy human individuals.

The sequence came from a man aged 18-30 years in good health. Some clones in this sample may be carry-over from other donors' samples. The sequenced sample consisted of naive CD8+ T cells from PBMCs. V usage is TRBV6-5 and J usage is TRBJ2-3, with D possibly matching TRBD2 (6 bases). The CDR3 region has the DNA TGTGCCAGCACCCCGGGAGTCACAGATACGCAGTATTTT. It translates to CASTPGVTDTQYF.